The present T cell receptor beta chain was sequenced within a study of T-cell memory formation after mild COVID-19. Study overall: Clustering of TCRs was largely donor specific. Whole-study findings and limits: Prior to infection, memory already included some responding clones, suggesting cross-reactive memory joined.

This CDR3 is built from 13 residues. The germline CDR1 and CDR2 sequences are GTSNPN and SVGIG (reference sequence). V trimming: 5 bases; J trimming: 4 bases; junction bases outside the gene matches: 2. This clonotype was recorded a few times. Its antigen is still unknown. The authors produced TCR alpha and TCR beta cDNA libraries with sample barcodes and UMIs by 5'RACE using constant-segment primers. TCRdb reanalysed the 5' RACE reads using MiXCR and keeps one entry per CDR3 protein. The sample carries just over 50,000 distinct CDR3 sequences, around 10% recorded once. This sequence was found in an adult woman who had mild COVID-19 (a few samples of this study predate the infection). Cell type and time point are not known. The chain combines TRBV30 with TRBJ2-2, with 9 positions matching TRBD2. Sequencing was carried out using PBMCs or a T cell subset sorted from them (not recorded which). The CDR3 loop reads CAWAGGPTGELFF. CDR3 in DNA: TGTGCCTGGGCGGGGGGGCCCACCGGGGAGCTGTTTTTT.